This note documents a single T cell receptor (beta chain) sequence. This specimen comes from a study of PD-L1 blockade in urothelial cancer. Across the study: It was around 2014 that patients started atezolizumab at 1,200 mg intravenously every 3 weeks.

Sample time point: pretreatment peripheral blood. Profiled with immunoSEQ multiplex PCR; TCRdb holds only in-frame clones, not every one. In the table there are some 120,000 clones, about 81% of which are singletons. Sequenced here: PBMCs, sampled around atezolizumab (anti-PD-L1) treatment. This clonotype was obtained from a middle-aged man with urothelial cancer.

DNA for the CDR3: TGTGCCAGCAGCTCTAGCGGGCCCACAGATACGCAGTATTTT. It yields the protein CASSSSGPTDTQYF. The chain employs TRBV7-3 and TRBJ2-3; 8 nucleotides align to TRBD2. The CDR3 length is 14 residues. V dropped 4 bases and J dropped 2; count of bases not matched to a gene: 2. The germline V gene encodes CDR1 SGHTA and CDR2 FQGTGA.